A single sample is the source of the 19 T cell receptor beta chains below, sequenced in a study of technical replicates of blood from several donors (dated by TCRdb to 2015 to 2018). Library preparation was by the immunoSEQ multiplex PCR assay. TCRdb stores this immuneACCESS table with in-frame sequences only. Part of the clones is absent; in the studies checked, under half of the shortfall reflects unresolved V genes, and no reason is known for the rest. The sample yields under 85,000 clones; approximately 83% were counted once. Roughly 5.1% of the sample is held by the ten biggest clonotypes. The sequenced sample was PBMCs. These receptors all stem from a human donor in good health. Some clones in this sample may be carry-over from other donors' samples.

The CDR3 loop reads CASSLGPRTGDVNYGYTF. The CDR3 region has the DNA TGCGCCAGCAGCTTGGGCCCCCGGACAGGAGATGTTAACTATGGCTACACCTTC. The V gene is TRBV5-1, the J gene TRBJ1-2, with 7 bases lining up with TRBD1. CDR1 and CDR2 from the germline V gene are SGHRS and YFSETQ. V shed 0 bases, J shed 1 base, and the junction held 12 bases outside the gene matches. This CDR3 is built from 18 residues.

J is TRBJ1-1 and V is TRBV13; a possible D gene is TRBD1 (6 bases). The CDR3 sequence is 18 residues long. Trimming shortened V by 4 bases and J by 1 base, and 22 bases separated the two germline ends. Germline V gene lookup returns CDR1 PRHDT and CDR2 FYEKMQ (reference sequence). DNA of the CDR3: TGTGCCAGCAGCTCCATTCGTCGGGGGGGCGAGGGGAACACTGAAGCTTTCTTT. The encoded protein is CASSSIRRGGEGNTEAFF.

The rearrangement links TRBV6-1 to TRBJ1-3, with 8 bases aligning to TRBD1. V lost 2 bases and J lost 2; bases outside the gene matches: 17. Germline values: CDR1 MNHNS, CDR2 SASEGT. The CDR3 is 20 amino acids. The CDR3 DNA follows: TGTGCCAGCAGTGAATTGGGTCGGGGCAGGGGGCGCGTGGCTGGAAACACCATATATTTT. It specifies CASSELGRGRGRVAGNTIYF.

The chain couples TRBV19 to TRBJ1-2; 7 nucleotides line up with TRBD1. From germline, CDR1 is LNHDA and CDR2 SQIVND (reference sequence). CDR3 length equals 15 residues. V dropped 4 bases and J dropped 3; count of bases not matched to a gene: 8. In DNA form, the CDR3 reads TGTGCCAGTAGTACGGCCACCGGGACAGACTATGGCTACACCTTC. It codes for CASSTATGTDYGYTF.

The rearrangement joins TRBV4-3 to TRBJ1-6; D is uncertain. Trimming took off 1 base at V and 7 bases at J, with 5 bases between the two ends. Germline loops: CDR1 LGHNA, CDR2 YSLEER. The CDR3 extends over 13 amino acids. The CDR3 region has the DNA TGCGCCAGCAGCCAAGGGGAGAATTCACCCCTCCACTTT. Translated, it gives CASSQGENSPLHF.

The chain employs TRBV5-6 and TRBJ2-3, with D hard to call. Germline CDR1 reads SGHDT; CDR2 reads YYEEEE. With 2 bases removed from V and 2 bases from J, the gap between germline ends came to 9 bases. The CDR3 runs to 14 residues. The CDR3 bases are TGTGCCAGCAGCTTCCGTTTTTACACAGATACGCAGTATTTT. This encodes CASSFRFYTDTQYF.

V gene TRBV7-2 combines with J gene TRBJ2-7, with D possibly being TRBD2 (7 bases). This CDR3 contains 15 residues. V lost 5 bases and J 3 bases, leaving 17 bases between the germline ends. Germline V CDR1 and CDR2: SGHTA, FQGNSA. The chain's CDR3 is CASSQGGGSYYEQYF. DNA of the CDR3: TGTGCCAGCAGCCAAGGGGGGGGCTCGTACTACGAGCAGTACTTC.

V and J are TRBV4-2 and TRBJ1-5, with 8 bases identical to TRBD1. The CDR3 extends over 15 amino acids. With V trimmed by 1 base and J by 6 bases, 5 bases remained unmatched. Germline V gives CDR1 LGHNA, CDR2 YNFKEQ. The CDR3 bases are TGTGCCAGCAGCCAAGCGGACAGGGAGAGTCAGCCCCAGCATTTT. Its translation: CASSQADRESQPQHF.

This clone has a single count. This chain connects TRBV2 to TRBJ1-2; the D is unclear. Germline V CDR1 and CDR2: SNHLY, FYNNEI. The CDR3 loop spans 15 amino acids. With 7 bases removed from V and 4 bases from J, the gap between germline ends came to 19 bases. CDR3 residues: CASNVASGYLYGYTF. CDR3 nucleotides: TGTGCCAGCAACGTCGCTTCAGGCTATCTCTATGGCTACACCTTC.

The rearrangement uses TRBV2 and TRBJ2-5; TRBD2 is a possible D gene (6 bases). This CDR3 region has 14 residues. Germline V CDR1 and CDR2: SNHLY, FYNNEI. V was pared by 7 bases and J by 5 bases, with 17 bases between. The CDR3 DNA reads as TGTGCCAGCATACAAGCGGAGCGGGTGGAGACCCAGTACTTC. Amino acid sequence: CASIQAERVETQYF.

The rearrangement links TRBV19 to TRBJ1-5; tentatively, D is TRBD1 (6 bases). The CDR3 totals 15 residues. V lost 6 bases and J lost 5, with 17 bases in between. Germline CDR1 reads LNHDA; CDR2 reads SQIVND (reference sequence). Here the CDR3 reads CASSLTGLTHQPQHF. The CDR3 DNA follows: TGTGCCAGTAGCCTAACAGGGTTAACCCATCAGCCCCAGCATTTT.

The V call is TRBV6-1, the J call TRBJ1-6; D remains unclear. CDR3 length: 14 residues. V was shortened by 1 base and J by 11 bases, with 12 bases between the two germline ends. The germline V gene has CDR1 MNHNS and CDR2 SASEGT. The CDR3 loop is CASSEGAVGAPLHF. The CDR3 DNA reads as TGTGCCAGCAGTGAAGGGGCTGTCGGGGCACCCCTCCACTTT.

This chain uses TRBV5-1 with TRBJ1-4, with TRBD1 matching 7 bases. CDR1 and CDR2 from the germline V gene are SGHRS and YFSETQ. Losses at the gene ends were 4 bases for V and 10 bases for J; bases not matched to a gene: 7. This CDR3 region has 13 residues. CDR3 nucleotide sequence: TGCGCCAGCAGCCAAGGGACAGACGGAAAACTGTTTTTT. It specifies CASSQGTDGKLFF. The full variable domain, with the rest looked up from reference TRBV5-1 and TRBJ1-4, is KAGVTQTPRYLIKTRGQQVTLSCSPISGHRSVSWYQQTPGQGLQFLFEYFSETQRNKGNFPGRFSGRQFSNSRSEMNVSTLELGDSALYLCASSQGTDGKLFFGSGTQLSVL.

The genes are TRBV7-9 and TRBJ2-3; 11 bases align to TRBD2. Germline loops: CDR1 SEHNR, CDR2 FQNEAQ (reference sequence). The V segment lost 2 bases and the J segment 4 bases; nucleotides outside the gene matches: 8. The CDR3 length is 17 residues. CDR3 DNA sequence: TGTGCCAGCAGCTTAAACCGGCTAGCGGGAGGTTCAGATACGCAGTATTTT. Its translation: CASSLNRLAGGSDTQYF.

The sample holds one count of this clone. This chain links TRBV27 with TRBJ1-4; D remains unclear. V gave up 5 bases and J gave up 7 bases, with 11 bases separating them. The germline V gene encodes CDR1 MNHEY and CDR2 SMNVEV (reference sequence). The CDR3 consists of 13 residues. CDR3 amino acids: CASSLREGEKLFF. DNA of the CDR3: TGTGCCAGCAGTCTCCGAGAGGGTGAAAAACTGTTTTTT.

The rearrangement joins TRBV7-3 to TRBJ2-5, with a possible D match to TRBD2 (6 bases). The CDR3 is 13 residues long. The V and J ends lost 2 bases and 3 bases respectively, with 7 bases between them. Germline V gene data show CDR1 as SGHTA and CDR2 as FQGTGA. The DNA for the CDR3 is TGTGCCAGCAGCTTACAGCGGGAAGAGACCCAGTACTTC. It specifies CASSLQREETQYF.

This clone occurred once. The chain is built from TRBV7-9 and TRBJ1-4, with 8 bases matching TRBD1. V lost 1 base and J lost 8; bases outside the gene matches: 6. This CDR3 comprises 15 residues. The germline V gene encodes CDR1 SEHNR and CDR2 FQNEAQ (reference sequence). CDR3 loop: CASSLERAGGEKLFF. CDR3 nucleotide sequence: TGTGCCAGCAGCTTAGAGAGGGCAGGGGGCGAAAAACTGTTTTTT.

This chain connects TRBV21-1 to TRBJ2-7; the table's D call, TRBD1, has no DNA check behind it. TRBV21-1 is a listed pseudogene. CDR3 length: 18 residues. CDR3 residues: CASSDEPRNRGEPREQYF. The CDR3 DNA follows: TGTGCCAGCAGCGACGAACCGAGAAACAGGGGGGAGCCACGAGAGCAGTACTTC.

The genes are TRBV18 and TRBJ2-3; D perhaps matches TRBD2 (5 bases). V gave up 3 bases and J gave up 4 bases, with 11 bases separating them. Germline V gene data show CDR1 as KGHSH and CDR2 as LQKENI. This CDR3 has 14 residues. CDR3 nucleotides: TGTGCCAGCTCACCCGGGATAGGCCCAGATACGCAGTATTTT. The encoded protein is CASSPGIGPDTQYF.